Listed here are 18 T cell receptor beta chains from one sample, sequenced in a study of Graves' ophthalmopathy and Graves' hyperthyroidism. The sequenced template was RNA, covering the TCR beta CDR3 region. The first-round RT-PCR employed HTBI primers together with the Qiagen OneStep RT-PCR kit. A multiplex PCR was then performed as the second round. One entry per CDR3 protein, called by TCRdb with MiXCR from the multiplex PCR reads. The data contain 660,000 or so distinct CDR3 sequences, about two fifths of them singletons. Sequenced: peripheral blood. Receptors were obtained from an adult man with Graves' ophthalmopathy.

For this clonotype: The junction departs from germline at one end; a sequencing error may be responsible. V is TRBV7-9 and J is TRBJ1-3, with D perhaps TRBD1 (5 bases). This CDR3 spans 14 amino acids. The germline CDR1 and CDR2 sequences are SEHNR and FQNEAQ (reference sequence). Here the CDR3 reads CASSPQAPRNTTYF. The CDR3 coding sequence is TGTGCCAGCAGCCCACAGGCCCCTCGGAACACCACATATTTT.

This clonotype showed up just a few times. V gene TRBV30 combines with J gene TRBJ2-2, with 7 bases matching TRBD1. V lost 4 bases to trimming and J lost 7 bases; unmatched junction nucleotides: 9. Germline V lookup: CDR1 GTSNPN, CDR2 SVGIG (reference sequence). The CDR3 runs to 14 residues. This chain's CDR3 is CAWTTGHRGGELFF. CDR3 nucleotides: TGTGCCTGGACCACCGGGCACAGGGGCGGGGAGCTGTTTTTT.

The gene calls are TRBV29-1 and TRBJ1-2, with 8 bases aligning to TRBD1. The CDR3 sequence is 13 residues long. V shed 2 bases and J 6 bases; nucleotides not matched to a gene: 5. The germline gives CDR1 SQVTM, CDR2 ANQGSEA. The CDR3: CSVESETGDGYTF. The CDR3, as DNA: TGCAGCGTTGAATCTGAGACAGGGGATGGCTACACCTTC.

Many counts were recorded for this clonotype. V and J are TRBV7-9 and TRBJ2-2; tentative D call: TRBD1 (6 bases). Germline-derived CDR1 and CDR2 are SEHNR and FQNEAQ (reference sequence). This CDR3 is built from 18 residues. V lost 5 bases and J 2 bases, leaving 21 bases between the germline ends. CDR3 DNA sequence: TGTGCCAGCAGCCAAGTAGTGCGGCAGGGGATTAACACCGGGGAGCTGTTTTTT. It translates to CASSQVVRQGINTGELFF.

This clonotype was seen a handful of times. V and J are TRBV7-9 and TRBJ2-7, with 9 bases identical to TRBD2. Germline V gives CDR1 SEHNR, CDR2 FQNEAQ (reference sequence). Trimming cost V 5 bases and J 2 bases; bases outside gene matches: 4. The CDR3 contains 14 residues. The CDR3 loop is CASSSSGGPYEQYF. CDR3 in DNA: TGTGCCAGCAGCAGTAGCGGGGGCCCCTACGAGCAGTACTTC. The full variable domain, rest sourced from reference TRBV7-9 and TRBJ2-7, is DTGVSQNPRHKITKRGQNVTFRCDPISEHNRLYWYRQTLGQGPEFLTYFQNEAQLEKSRLLSDRFSAERPKGSFSTLEIQRTEQGDSAMYLCASSSSGGPYEQYFGPGTRLTVT.

V is TRBV2 and J is TRBJ2-7; tentatively, D is TRBD1 (6 bases). The V end lost 3 bases, the J end lost 1 base, and 19 bases lay between the germline ends. The CDR3 loop spans 17 amino acids. Germline values: CDR1 SNHLY, CDR2 FYNNEI. The CDR3 DNA sequence: TGTGCCAGCAGTGATTCAGGACAGAGCCACTATTCCTACGAGCAGTACTTC. Translating it yields CASSDSGQSHYSYEQYF.

This clonotype was observed many times. The gene calls are TRBV7-8 and TRBJ2-7; 8 nucleotides line up with TRBD1. The CDR3 is 16 residues long. Per germline, CDR1 SGHVS and CDR2 FQNEAQ. The V gene end was trimmed by 7 bases and the J gene end by 0 bases; junction bases not matched to a gene: 11. The CDR3 DNA follows: TGTGCCAGCACCCCCGGGGGTGGACAGGGCTCCTACGAGCAGTACTTC. As protein: CASTPGGGQGSYEQYF.

There are many counts of this clonotype. V is TRBV19 and J is TRBJ1-1; D might be TRBD1 (5 bases). V dropped 3 bases and J dropped 4 bases, with 18 bases sitting between them. Germline V CDR1 and CDR2: LNHDA, SQIVND (reference sequence). The CDR3 is 16 residues long. The CDR3 region is CASSIRAGRDATEAFF. The CDR3 DNA sequence: TGTGCCAGTAGTATTCGTGCAGGCAGGGATGCCACTGAAGCTTTCTTT.

V usage is TRBV25-1 and J usage is TRBJ2-7; no firm D call. The CDR3 covers 13 residues. Germline loops: CDR1 MGHDK, CDR2 SYGVNS. The ends were cut back, 5 bases at V and 4 bases at J, with 12 bases in the middle. CDR3 nucleotide sequence: TGTGCCAGCAGTTTCGGCAGTCTGTACGAGCAGTACTTC. Its translation: CASSFGSLYEQYF.

This clonotype was seen once. A much larger clone differs from this one at a single base, so this may be a read error. This chain links TRBV6-5 with TRBJ1-6; 7 nucleotides agree with TRBD1. The CDR3 covers 19 residues. Trimming cost V 5 bases and J 10 bases; bases outside gene matches: 23. The germline V gene has CDR1 MNHEY and CDR2 SVGAGI. CDR3 sequence reads: CASSHRDSFPLGQGSPLHF. The CDR3 coding sequence is TGTGCCAGCAGTCACCGGGACAGCTTTCCACTGGGGCAGGGATCACCCCTCCACTTT.

This clonotype was detected many times. This chain uses TRBV7-2 with TRBJ1-5, with 7 bases matching TRBD1. This CDR3 is built from 15 residues. In germline, CDR1 is SGHTA, CDR2 FQGNSA. J lost 4 bases, V lost 6 bases, and 9 bases had no gene match. As DNA, the CDR3 is TGTGCCAGCAGTCAGGGGGGGAAACGGAATCAGCCCCAGCATTTT. Translated, it gives CASSQGGKRNQPQHF.

This clonotype was seen more than once but under ten times. This chain uses TRBV25-1 with TRBJ2-1; D not resolved. Germline V gene lookup returns CDR1 MGHDK and CDR2 SYGVNS. The V gene lost 5 bases and the J gene lost 6 bases, with 5 bases spanning the gap. The CDR3 runs 11 residues. The CDR3 sequence: CASSFFNEQFF. The DNA of the CDR3 is TGTGCCAGCAGTTTCTTCAATGAGCAGTTCTTC.

The chain carries TRBV10-3 and TRBJ1-5, with D unresolved. Trimming removed 6 bases at V and 11 bases at J, with 17 bases between. CDR3 size: 13 residues. Germline CDR1 is ENHRY and CDR2 is SYGVKD. The CDR3, as DNA: TGTGCCATCAGCTGGACGTCTCAAGAGACCCAGCATTTT. Translated: CAISWTSQETQHF.

This clonotype was detected ten times or more. The chain has TRBV7-9 and TRBJ2-5; D is ambiguous. The CDR3 covers 15 residues. The germline gives CDR1 SEHNR, CDR2 FQNEAQ (reference sequence). Trimming cost V 0 bases and J 1 base, with 9 bases left between them. The CDR3 DNA is TGTGCCAGCAGCTTAGCGGCAGTAATCCAAGAGACCCAGTACTTC. Translation: CASSLAAVIQETQYF.

This clonotype was picked up many times. The rearrangement links TRBV24-1 to TRBJ2-2; tentative D call: TRBD1 (6 bases). Germline loops: CDR1 KGHDR, CDR2 SFDVKD. The CDR3 totals 16 residues. V lost 5 bases and J 0 bases, leaving 12 bases between the germline ends. Here the CDR3 reads CATSAPGTTNTGELFF. CDR3 DNA: TGTGCCACCAGTGCCCCCGGGACAACGAACACCGGGGAGCTGTTTTTT.

This clonotype has ten or more counts. This sequence joins TRBV6-6 and TRBJ1-5; no definite D call. The CDR3 length is 15 residues. Germline V gene sequence: CDR1 MNHNY, CDR2 SVGAGI (reference sequence). V lost 5 bases and J lost 0, with 11 bases in between. CDR3 nucleotides: TGTGCCAGCAGTGCCGGGCAGGCTAGCAATCAGCCCCAGCATTTT. This codes for CASSAGQASNQPQHF.

The chain couples TRBV13 to TRBJ2-2, with D tentatively TRBD2 (5 bases). V was clipped by 5 bases and J by 6 bases, with 13 bases between them. This CDR3 has 14 residues. Per the germline V gene, CDR1 is PRHDT and CDR2 is FYEKMQ (reference sequence). This CDR3 reads CASSQASGAGELFF. Here the CDR3 DNA reads TGTGCCAGCAGCCAAGCCTCCGGGGCCGGGGAGCTGTTTTTT.

This clonotype was picked up many times. The chain recombines TRBV20-1 with TRBJ2-7; 8 bases match TRBD1. The CDR3 length is 14 residues. Trimming cost V 3 bases and J 5 bases; bases outside gene matches: 9. Germline V lookup: CDR1 DFQATT, CDR2 SNEGSKA (reference sequence). The chain's CDR3 is CSARKQDRVNEQYF. DNA for the CDR3: TGCAGTGCTAGGAAACAGGACAGGGTCAACGAGCAGTACTTC.